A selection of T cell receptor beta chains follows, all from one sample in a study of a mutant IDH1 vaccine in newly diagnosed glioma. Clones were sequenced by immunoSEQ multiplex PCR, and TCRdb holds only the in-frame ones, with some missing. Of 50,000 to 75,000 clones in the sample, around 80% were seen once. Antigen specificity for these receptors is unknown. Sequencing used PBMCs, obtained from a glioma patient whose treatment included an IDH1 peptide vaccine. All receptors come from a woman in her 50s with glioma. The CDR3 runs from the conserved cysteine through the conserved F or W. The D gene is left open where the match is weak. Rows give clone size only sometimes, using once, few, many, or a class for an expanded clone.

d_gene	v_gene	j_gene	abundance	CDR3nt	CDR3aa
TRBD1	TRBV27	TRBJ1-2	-	TGTGCCAGCAGACAATACAGGGGGCAGGACTATGGCTACACCTTC	CASRQYRGQDYGYTF
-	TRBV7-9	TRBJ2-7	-	TGTGCCACCGTCGGGACGGAAGTTTACGAGCAGTACTTC	CATVGTEVYEQYF
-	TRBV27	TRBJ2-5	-	TGTGCCAGCAGTTCCCCTTTGGGCACGGCCCAGTACTTC	CASSSPLGTAQYF
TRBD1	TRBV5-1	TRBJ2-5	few	TGCGCCAGCAGCTTCGACAGGGAGGAGACCCAGTACTTC	CASSFDREETQYF
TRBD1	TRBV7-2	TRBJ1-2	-	TGTGCCAGCAGGCCGGGGACAGGAGGCTATGGCTACACCTTC	CASRPGTGGYGYTF
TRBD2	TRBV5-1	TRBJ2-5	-	TGCGCCAGCAGCTTACAGCGGGGGGACCAAGAGACCCAGTACTTC	CASSLQRGDQETQYF
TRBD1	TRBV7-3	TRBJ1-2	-	TGTGCCAGCAGCTTGGACAGGCTTGGGGGGGGCTACACCTTC	CASSLDRLGGGYTF
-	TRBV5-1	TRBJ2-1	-	TGCGCCAGCAGCTTGGGTACGGACGCAAGCCTGACCTACAATGAGCAGTTCTTC	CASSLGTDASLTYNEQFF
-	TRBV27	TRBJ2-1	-	TGTGCCAGCAGTTTCGATGTATCCTACAATGAGCAGTTCTTC	CASSFDVSYNEQFF
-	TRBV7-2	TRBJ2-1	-	TGTGCCAGCAGCTTACGGACAGGAAAGGGGGGCAATGAGCAGTTCTTC	CASSLRTGKGGNEQFF
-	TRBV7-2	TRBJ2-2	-	TGTGCCAGCAGTCGGACGATGGGTAGCACCGGGGAGCTGTTTTTT	CASSRTMGSTGELFF
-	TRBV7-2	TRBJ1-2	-	TGTGCCAGCAGCGTGGACTCAAGAGGTGGCTACACCTTC	CASSVDSRGGYTF
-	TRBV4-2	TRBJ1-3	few	TGTGCCAGCAGCCAAGGGGAGGGGACTGGAAACACCATATATTTT	CASSQGEGTGNTIYF
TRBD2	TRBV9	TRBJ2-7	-	TGTGCCAGCAGCCCGGGGGGGGGCCATCCTAACGACGAGCAGTACTTC	CASSPGGGHPNDEQYF
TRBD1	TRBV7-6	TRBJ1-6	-	TGTGCCAGCAGCTTAGGACAGGGGCCCCCGGATCCCCTCCACTTT	CASSLGQGPPDPLHF
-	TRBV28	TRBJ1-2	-	TGTGCCAGCAGTTTCAGGGGACCTAACTATGGCTACACCTTC	CASSFRGPNYGYTF
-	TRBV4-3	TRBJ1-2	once	TGCGCCAGCAGCCAAGATAGGGGGGGGCCCTATGGCTACACCTTC	CASSQDRGGPYGYTF
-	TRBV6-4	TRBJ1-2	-	TGTGCCAGCAGTGACTCGTACGGGCCCTATGGCTACACCTTC	CASSDSYGPYGYTF
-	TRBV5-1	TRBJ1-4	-	TGCGCCAGCAGCCCCCAGGGGAGGAATGAAAAACTGTTTTTT	CASSPQGRNEKLFF
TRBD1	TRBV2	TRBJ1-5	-	TGTGCCAGCAGGGGACAGGGGAGCAATCAGCCCCAGCATTTT	CASRGQGSNQPQHF
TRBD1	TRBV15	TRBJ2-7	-	TGTGCCACCAGCAGAGGAGACAGGGGTTCCTACGAGCAGTACTTC	CATSRGDRGSYEQYF